One sample yielded the 3 T cell receptor beta chains listed below, sequenced in a study of blood T cell repertoires in COVID-19. Profiling relied on immunoSEQ multiplex PCR, and the TCRdb table lists in-frame clones only, not all of them. Altogether about 70,000 clones are present, 80% to 90% being singletons, with the ten largest covering 29%. Material: peripheral blood. All receptors derive from a woman older than 75 with active or convalescent COVID-19.

This rearrangement joins TRBV7-9 to TRBJ2-5; the match to TRBD2 covers 9 bases. Germline V gene sequence: CDR1 SEHNR, CDR2 FQNEAQ (reference sequence). The CDR3 length is 16 residues. The V and J ends lost 0 bases and 3 bases, in that order; junction bases with no gene match: 5. CDR3 region: CASSLALLAGEETQYF. CDR3 DNA: TGTGCCAGCAGCTTAGCGCTCTTAGCGGGGGAAGAGACCCAGTACTTC. Complete variable domain (other parts from reference TRBV7-9 and TRBJ2-5): DTGVSQNPRHKITKRGQNVTFRCDPISEHNRLYWYRQTLGQGPEFLTYFQNEAQLEKSRLLSDRFSAERPKGSFSTLEIQRTEQGDSAMYLCASSLALLAGEETQYFGPGTRLLVL.

The chain couples TRBV18 to TRBJ2-6; 7 bases are shared with TRBD1. J lost 2 bases, V lost 3 bases, and 10 bases had no gene match. The CDR3 runs 18 residues. Germline CDR1 KGHSH, CDR2 LQKENI. CDR3 sequence reads: CASSPVTGSAAGANVLTF. The DNA for the CDR3 is TGTGCCAGCTCACCGGTGACAGGGAGTGCGGCTGGGGCCAACGTCCTGACTTTC.

This chain connects TRBV2 to TRBJ2-5; D gene unclear. V shed 10 bases and J shed 6 bases, with 6 bases lying between them. Germline CDR1 is SNHLY and CDR2 is FYNNEI. This CDR3 is built from 9 residues. The DNA of the CDR3 is TGTGCCACTGGGCAGACCCAGTACTTC. Its translation: CATGQTQYF.